Listed here are 23 T cell receptor beta chains from one sample, sequenced in a study of blood T cell repertoires in COVID-19. Profiled with immunoSEQ multiplex PCR; TCRdb holds only in-frame clones, not every one. The repertoire includes over 150,000 clones, roughly four fifths of them detected once, and around 7.1% sits in the top ten. Input material: PBMCs or T cells enriched from blood (not recorded which). These receptors all come from a man aged 50 to 60 who had recovered from COVID-19.

The chain employs TRBV7-2 and TRBJ1-5; the match to TRBD1 covers 7 bases. The CDR3 is 15 amino acids. With V trimmed by 1 base and J by 6 bases, 6 bases remained unmatched. Germline V CDR1 and CDR2: SGHTA, FQGNSA. The CDR3 loop reads CASSLGQGNFQPQHF. DNA of the CDR3: TGTGCCAGCAGCTTAGGACAGGGTAACTTTCAGCCCCAGCATTTT.

V usage is TRBV12-3 or TRBV12-4 and J usage is TRBJ1-2; 10 nucleotides agree with TRBD1. Germline trimming cut 6 bases from V and 4 bases from J; bases unmatched to any gene: 2. The CDR3 is 13 residues long. CDR3 sequence (DNA): TGTGCCAGCAGGCGGACAGGGGGCTATGGCTACACCTTC. Translation: CASRRTGGYGYTF.

The chain links TRBV24-1 to TRBJ2-7; D is possibly TRBD1 (6 bases). Germline V gene lookup returns CDR1 KGHDR and CDR2 SFDVKD. The CDR3 contains 13 residues. V was clipped by 4 bases and J by 6 bases, with 12 bases between them. For the CDR3, the DNA is TGTGCCACCAGTGACTCTGCAGGGGTCGAGCAGTACTTC. The encoded protein is CATSDSAGVEQYF.

The V call is TRBV12-5, the J call TRBJ1-6; unclear D gene. Germline-derived CDR1 and CDR2 are LGHNT and FRNRAP. V shed 6 bases and J shed 9 bases, with 15 bases lying between them. The CDR3 sequence is 14 residues long. CDR3: CASGIPGMGSPLHF. In DNA form, the CDR3 reads TGTGCTAGTGGGATCCCGGGGATGGGTTCACCCCTCCACTTT.

The chain recombines TRBV2 with TRBJ2-7; D perhaps matches TRBD1 (5 bases). The V gene lost 5 bases and the J gene lost 7 bases, with 18 bases spanning the gap. The CDR3 runs 14 residues. The germline CDR1 and CDR2 sequences are SNHLY and FYNNEI. This chain's CDR3 is CASSLAGLGYEQYF. The CDR3 DNA reads TGTGCCAGCAGTCTCGCAGGGCTGGGATATGAGCAGTACTTC. Looking up the rest from reference TRBV2 and TRBJ2-7 gives the full variable domain: EPEVTQTPSHQVTQMGQEVILRCVPISNHLYFYWYRQILGQKVEFLVSFYNNEISEKSEIFDDQFSVERPDGSNFTLKIRSTKLEDSAMYFCASSLAGLGYEQYFGPGTRLTVT.

This clone was found a few times. The J gene is TRBJ2-7, the V gene TRBV19; 8 bases align to TRBD2. CDR1 and CDR2 from the germline V gene are LNHDA and SQIVND (reference sequence). V lost 4 bases to trimming and J lost 2 bases; unmatched junction nucleotides: 4. The CDR3 spans 14 residues. CDR3 in DNA: TGTGCCAGTAGTAACGCGGGGGGTACCTACGAGCAGTACTTC. Translated, it gives CASSNAGGTYEQYF.

This chain uses TRBV2 with TRBJ2-1; no definite D call. V was trimmed by 7 bases and J by 3 bases, leaving 4 bases between them. Germline V gene lookup returns CDR1 SNHLY and CDR2 FYNNEI. The CDR3 runs 11 residues. The CDR3 is CASTVYNEQFF. DNA of the CDR3: TGTGCCAGCACGGTCTACAATGAGCAGTTCTTC.

The chain joins TRBV28 to TRBJ2-5; D perhaps matches TRBD1 (5 bases). Germline CDR1 MDHEN, CDR2 SYDVKM. Trimming stripped 5 bases from V and 5 bases from J, with 21 bases between. CDR3 length: 16 amino acids. CDR3 sequence: CASSAIGRTKGETQYF. The CDR3, as DNA: TGTGCCAGCAGTGCAATAGGGCGGACGAAGGGGGAGACCCAGTACTTC.

V and J are TRBV28 and TRBJ1-6; unclear D gene. Germline CDR1 MDHEN, CDR2 SYDVKM. The V end lost 5 bases, the J end lost 9 bases, and 8 bases lay between the germline ends. The CDR3 is made up of 12 amino acids. CDR3 sequence reads: CASSLPFSPLHF. CDR3 bases: TGTGCCAGCAGTCTCCCGTTTTCACCCCTCCACTTT.

The CDR3 reads CASSITTSYGYTF. Here the CDR3 DNA reads TGCGCCAGCAGTATTACCACTAGCTATGGCTACACCTTC. J is TRBJ1-2 and V is TRBV5-1; D unclear. Germline assignment: CDR1 SGHRS and CDR2 YFSETQ. CDR3 length: 13 residues. V lost 5 bases and J lost 4, with 12 bases in between.

The chain has TRBV6-2 or TRBV6-3 and TRBJ2-1; D is possibly TRBD1 (6 bases). Looked up from germline, CDR1 is MNHEY and CDR2 is SVGEGT. V lost 1 base and J lost 5, with 12 bases in between. This CDR3 has 15 residues. CDR3 loop: CASSYFLWTDNEQFF. The CDR3, as DNA: TGTGCCAGCAGTTACTTTCTCTGGACAGACAATGAGCAGTTCTTC.

Here the CDR3 reads CASSLAGTQRETQYF. The CDR3 DNA follows: TGTGCCAGCAGTCTTGCAGGAACCCAACGGGAGACCCAGTACTTC. The chain is built from TRBV27 and TRBJ2-5; D is unclear. CDR3 length: 15 amino acids. From germline, CDR1 is MNHEY and CDR2 SMNVEV (reference sequence). Trimming stripped 5 bases from V and 5 bases from J, with 18 bases between.

The chain employs TRBV19 and TRBJ1-1, with 10 nucleotides matching TRBD1. The J segment lost 4 bases and the V segment lost 3 bases, leaving 2 bases of the junction unmatched. The CDR3 totals 14 residues. The germline V gene has CDR1 LNHDA and CDR2 SQIVND (reference sequence). CDR3 nucleotide sequence: TGTGCCAGTAGTATTCGGACAGGGGGCACTGAAGCTTTCTTT. Translating gives CASSIRTGGTEAFF.

The chain links TRBV11-2 to TRBJ1-3; maybe TRBD1 (5 bases). Germline CDR1 is SGHAT and CDR2 is FQNNGV. The ends were cut back, 1 base at V and 3 bases at J, with 10 bases in the middle. The CDR3 spans 15 residues. In DNA, the CDR3 is TGTGCCAGCAGCTTAGTGGGCAGGGATGGAAACACCATATATTTT. This codes for CASSLVGRDGNTIYF.

A note on this clone: This could be a read error, since a much larger clone is one nucleotide away. Additional DNA sequences in this sample encode the identical CDR3. CDR3 DNA: TGTGCCAGCAGCTCCAGCGGGGGGGTCCAAGAGACCCAGTACTTC. Amino acids: CASSSSGGVQETQYF. The chain links TRBV7-8 to TRBJ2-5; 10 nucleotides agree with TRBD2. V was clipped by 4 bases and J by 1 base; unmatched bases: 3. The CDR3 runs to 15 residues. CDR1 SGHVS and CDR2 FQNEAQ come from the germline V gene. Full variable domain (rest looked up from reference TRBV7-8 and TRBJ2-5): GAGVSQSPRYKVAKRGQDVALRCDPISGHVSLFWYQQALGQGPEFLTYFQNEAQLDKSGLPSDRFFAERPEGSVSTLKIQRTQQEDSAVYLCASSSSGGVQETQYFGPGTRLLVL.

The table lists this clone with a count of one. The CDR3 loop is CASSPILAGGSGELFF. DNA of the CDR3: TGTGCCAGCTCACCAATATTGGCAGGGGGCAGCGGGGAGCTGTTTTTT. This rearrangement joins TRBV18 to TRBJ2-2; TRBD1 matches 8 bases. The CDR3 has 16 residues. The germline V gene has CDR1 KGHSH and CDR2 LQKENI. V shed 2 bases, J shed 7 bases, and the junction held 9 bases outside the gene matches.

This chain connects TRBV7-6 to TRBJ2-7, with TRBD1 as a possible D gene (6 bases). V shed 5 bases and J shed 6 bases, with 20 bases lying between them. CDR3 length: 15 amino acids. Germline CDR1 is SGHVS and CDR2 is FNYEAQ. CDR3 in DNA: TGTGCCAGCAGCACCTACAGGGAATTCTCGGGCGAGCAGTACTTC. Encoded protein: CASSTYREFSGEQYF.

The rearrangement uses TRBV5-1 and TRBJ2-5, with 8 bases lining up with TRBD1. The CDR3 contains 16 residues. The germline V gene has CDR1 SGHRS and CDR2 YFSETQ. Trimming at V came to 4 bases and at J to 5 bases, leaving 13 bases not matched to a gene. CDR3 sequence (DNA): TGCGCCAGCAGCACGGGGACAGGCACAACAGGGGAGACCCAGTACTTC. This gives the protein CASSTGTGTTGETQYF.

This chain joins TRBV6-5 and TRBJ1-3; 9 bases fit TRBD1. The CDR3 runs to 15 residues. Trimming took 6 bases from V and 4 from J; bases not matched to a gene: 7. The germline CDR1 and CDR2 sequences are MNHEY and SVGAGI. CDR3 DNA: TGTGCCAGCAGAGCGACAGGGGGAAAAGGAAACACCATATATTTT. The encoded protein is CASRATGGKGNTIYF.

The rearrangement uses TRBV19 and TRBJ1-6; TRBD1 matches at 7 bases. The V gene's germline CDR1 is LNHDA and CDR2 SQIVND (reference sequence). V shed 6 bases, J shed 10 bases, and the junction held 9 bases outside the gene matches. The CDR3 runs to 14 residues. The CDR3 nucleotides read TGTGCCAGTAGGACAGGGATTCTAGGATCACCCCTCCACTTT. Amino acids: CASRTGILGSPLHF.

The gene calls are TRBV4-3 and TRBJ2-2, with 8 bases lining up with TRBD1. The germline gives CDR1 LGHNA, CDR2 YSLEER. Trimming removed 3 bases from V and 5 bases from J; junction bases left unmatched: 8. This CDR3 region has 16 residues. CDR3 protein: CASSHPGRGHTGELFF. CDR3 sequence (DNA): TGCGCCAGCAGCCACCCGGGCAGGGGGCATACCGGGGAGCTGTTTTTT.

The chain employs TRBV5-1 and TRBJ2-7; unclear D gene. CDR1 is SGHRS, CDR2 YFSETQ, per germline. CDR3 size: 12 residues. Trimming pared 5 bases from V and 11 bases from J, leaving 17 bases between. This CDR3 is CASSSPPGPKYF. Written as DNA, the CDR3 is TGCGCCAGCAGTTCTCCCCCTGGGCCAAAGTACTTC.

The chain carries TRBV7-8 and TRBJ1-4; possible D gene TRBD1, 5 bases. The CDR3 is made up of 16 amino acids. Trimming took 4 bases from V and 3 from J, leaving 15 bases between them. Germline-derived CDR1 and CDR2 are SGHVS and FQNEAQ. CDR3 in DNA: TGTGCCAGCAGCTCGGGACTTCGAAAGGCTAATGAAAAACTGTTTTTT. It yields the protein CASSSGLRKANEKLFF.